This TCR beta chain was observed in a study of cytomegalovirus exposure and HLA in healthy donors. Whole-study findings and limits: With later analysis, a missense DCLRE1C variant became linked to TCR beta V- and J-gene trimming. Per a later analysis, 16,951 TCR beta sequences showed association with HLA alleles at 0.05 false discovery rate.

Comments on this clone: Its antigen is unidentified.

PCR was performed using 60 Vbeta and 13 Jbeta primers. Sequenced by immunoSEQ multiplex PCR; TCRdb stores in-frame clones only, minus some. The sample has 180,000 or so clones, 82% seen once; the top ten hold about 1.6%. The CDR3 runs to 14 residues. V shed 5 bases and J shed 8 bases, with 18 bases lying between them. Germline CDR1 MNHEY, CDR2 SVGAGI. The TCR was taken from a man in his forties or fifties in good health and CMV-seronegative. V usage is TRBV6-5 and J usage is TRBJ1-2, with D perhaps TRBD1 (6 bases). The sample was PBMCs. The CDR3 reads CASSLGRGAGGYTF. CDR3 bases: TGTGCCAGCAGTCTCGGACGGGGGGCTGGCGGCTACACCTTC.